One and the same sample provided the 20 T cell receptor beta chains below, sequenced in a study of T cell responses to AZD1222 COVID-19 vaccine. Repertoires were generated with immunoSEQ multiplex PCR, while TCRdb's copy carries only in-frame clones and drops some. The table has about 130,000 clones, approximately 85% seen once. The material was peripheral blood, obtained on day 0 of AZD1222 vaccination. The receptors originated from an adult in good health.

V and J are TRBV5-1 and TRBJ1-3; maybe TRBD1 (5 bases). CDR1 and CDR2 (germline): SGHRS, YFSETQ. This CDR3 has 16 amino acids. V was trimmed by 5 bases and J by 0 bases, leaving 15 bases between them. The CDR3, as DNA: TGCGCCAGCAGACTGGACAATGGTTACTCTGGAAACACCATATATTTT. This gives the protein CASRLDNGYSGNTIYF.

The chain links TRBV15 to TRBJ1-2, with 8 bases matching TRBD1. The V gene's germline CDR1 is LNHNV and CDR2 YYDKDF (reference sequence). V gave up 1 base and J gave up 5 bases; unmatched junction bases: 6. The CDR3 is made up of 15 amino acids. In nucleotides, the CDR3 is TGTGCCACCAGCAGAGGGCAGGGGGCGACTTATGGCTACACCTTC. It is translated as CATSRGQGATYGYTF.

This chain links TRBV14 with TRBJ1-1; no clear D gene. V was clipped by 0 bases and J by 0 bases, with 8 bases between them. In germline, CDR1 is SGHDN, CDR2 FVKESK. This CDR3 is built from 15 residues. CDR3 nucleotide sequence: TGTGCCAGCAGCCAAGATCACCTCATGAACACTGAAGCTTTCTTT. It yields the protein CASSQDHLMNTEAFF.

V is TRBV6-5 and J is TRBJ2-7, with D perhaps TRBD1 (6 bases). CDR1 MNHEY and CDR2 SVGAGI come from the germline V gene. CDR3 length: 13 amino acids. The V end was cut by 6 bases, the J end by 4 bases, with 13 bases between. CDR3 coding DNA: TGTGCCAGCAGGAGCACAGGGAAGTACGAGCAGTACTTC. Protein: CASRSTGKYEQYF.

The chain links TRBV7-2 to TRBJ2-1, with 10 bases identical to TRBD2. The germline gives CDR1 SGHTA, CDR2 FQGNSA. The CDR3 length is 17 residues. J gave up 4 bases and V 1 base, and 7 bases lay outside the gene matches. The CDR3 region is CASSLDVTSGFYNEQFF. DNA of the CDR3: TGTGCCAGCAGCTTAGACGTGACTAGCGGGTTTTACAATGAGCAGTTCTTC.

In its sample, this clone was seen once. The V gene is TRBV21-1, the J gene TRBJ1-6. TRBV21-1 is termed a pseudogene. The length of the CDR3 is 16 residues. The CDR3 reads CASSPPPGTEVSPLHF. The CDR3 coding sequence is TGTGCCAGCAGCCCGCCCCCCGGGACTGAGGTATCACCCCTCCACTTT.

This sequence joins TRBV9 and TRBJ2-2; 7 nucleotides agree with TRBD2. Germline values: CDR1 SGDLS, CDR2 YYNGEE. With V trimmed by 3 bases and J by 4 bases, 9 bases remained unmatched. The CDR3 loop spans 16 amino acids. CDR3 DNA: TGTGCCAGCAGCGAGCCAGGGAGGGGAGTCACCGGGGAGCTGTTTTTT. Protein product: CASSEPGRGVTGELFF.

V is TRBV7-2 and J is TRBJ2-5; D is undetermined. The CDR3 runs to 13 residues. V was shortened by 0 bases and J by 4 bases, with 6 bases between the two germline ends. Germline CDR1 is SGHTA and CDR2 is FQGNSA. CDR3 amino acids: CASSLALGETQYF. Written as DNA, the CDR3 is TGTGCCAGCAGCTTAGCGCTAGGAGAGACCCAGTACTTC.

The chain uses TRBV13 and TRBJ1-6, with 8 bases matching TRBD1. The length of the CDR3 is 14 residues. V was pared by 3 bases and J by 12 bases, with 7 bases of the junction left unmatched. Germline CDR1 is PRHDT and CDR2 is FYEKMQ (reference sequence). CDR3 nucleotide sequence: TGTGCCAGCAGCTTCGACAGGGGCTCAGAACCCCTCCACTTT. This encodes CASSFDRGSEPLHF. The full variable domain, rest sourced from reference TRBV13 and TRBJ1-6, is AAGVIQSPRHLIKEKRETATLKCYPIPRHDTVYWYQQGPGQDPQFLISFYEKMQSDKGSIPDRFSAQQFSDYHSELNMSSLELGDSALYFCASSFDRGSEPLHFGNGTRLTVT.

The rearrangement joins TRBV4-2 to TRBJ1-5; perhaps TRBD1 as D (6 bases). Trimming took off 6 bases at V and 1 base at J, with 13 bases between the two ends. Germline V gene lookup returns CDR1 LGHNA and CDR2 YNFKEQ. The length of the CDR3 is 15 residues. CDR3 sequence reads: CASSQQGLSNQPQHF. The CDR3 region has the DNA TGTGCCAGCAGTCAACAGGGATTGAGCAATCAGCCCCAGCATTTT.

In this sample, this clone turned up once. The rearrangement links TRBV9 to TRBJ1-2; 7 nucleotides agree with TRBD1. The germline gives CDR1 SGDLS, CDR2 YYNGEE. J was trimmed by 0 bases and V by 0 bases; bases with no gene match: 2. This CDR3 is built from 15 residues. CDR3: CASSVAGTANYGYTF. DNA for the CDR3: TGTGCCAGCAGCGTAGCTGGGACAGCTAACTATGGCTACACCTTC.

With respect to this clone: Compared with germline, one end of the junction differs, possibly owing to a read error. Distinct nucleotide sequences in the sample also encode this CDR3. The chain employs TRBV13 and TRBJ2-3, with TRBD1 matching 10 bases. CDR1 is PRHDT, CDR2 FYEKMQ, per germline (reference sequence). The CDR3 consists of 17 residues. The CDR3 region is CASSLVWTGGLGDTQYF. The CDR3 nucleotides are TGTGCTAGCAGCTTAGTATGGACAGGGGGTTTGGGAGATACGCAGTATTTT.

CDR3 sequence (DNA): TGTGCCAGCAGCTTACCTCGAGTGTCCATCCCGGAGAGGTTGACAGATACGCAGTATTTT. Amino acid sequence: CASSLPRVSIPERLTDTQYF. V gene TRBV7-6 combines with J gene TRBJ2-3; no clear D. The germline CDR1 and CDR2 sequences are SGHVS and FNYEAQ. Between the trimmed V and J ends, which lost 2 bases and 3 bases, there was a span of 27 bases. CDR3 length: 20 residues.

This clone was found a few times. The gene calls are TRBV12-2 and TRBJ1-1. TRBV12-2 has pseudogene status. The CDR3 has 15 residues. This CDR3 reads CASRFTPGNDTEAFF. For the CDR3, the DNA is TGTGCAAGTCGCTTTACCCCTGGAAATGACACTGAAGCTTTCTTT.

The gene calls are TRBV7-9 and TRBJ2-7; no reliable D call. The CDR3 has 12 residues. V was shortened by 3 bases and J by 4 bases, with 7 bases between the two germline ends. Germline V gene sequence: CDR1 SEHNR, CDR2 FQNEAQ (reference sequence). The CDR3 DNA reads as TGTGCCAGCAGCTTTCCGGCTTACGAGCAGTACTTC. This codes for CASSFPAYEQYF. Together with reference TRBV7-9 and TRBJ2-7, the CDR3 gives the full variable domain: DTGVSQNPRHKITKRGQNVTFRCDPISEHNRLYWYRQTLGQGPEFLTYFQNEAQLEKSRLLSDRFSAERPKGSFSTLEIQRTEQGDSAMYLCASSFPAYEQYFGPGTRLTVT.

The J gene is TRBJ2-3, the V gene TRBV30; D is undetermined. With 0 bases removed from V and 1 base from J, the gap between germline ends came to 11 bases. CDR1 and CDR2 (germline): GTSNPN, SVGIG (reference sequence). The CDR3 totals 15 residues. The CDR3 nucleotides are TGTGCCTGGAGTGTATTGGGAACAGGCACAGATACGCAGTATTTT. Its protein product is CAWSVLGTGTDTQYF. The full variable domain, rest sourced from reference TRBV30 and TRBJ2-3, is SQTIHQWPATLVQPVGSPLSLECTVEGTSNPNLYWYRQAAGRGLQLLFYSVGIGQISSEVPQNLSASRPQDRQFILSSKKLLLSDSGFYLCAWSVLGTGTDTQYFGPGTRLTVL.

This clone appeared once. This chain uses TRBV7-9 with TRBJ2-1, with D unclear. Trimming shortened V by 10 bases and J by 8 bases, and 18 bases separated the two germline ends. CDR3 size: 13 residues. Per the germline V gene, CDR1 is SEHNR and CDR2 is FQNEAQ (reference sequence). CDR3 bases: TGTGCCATCAGTGAATTCCAATGGGATGAGCAGTTCTTC. Residues: CAISEFQWDEQFF.

CDR3 sequence reads: CAWTPGPPGEQYF. Here the CDR3 DNA reads TGTGCCTGGACTCCGGGCCCACCGGGGGAGCAGTACTTC. J is TRBJ2-7 and V is TRBV30, with D maybe TRBD2 (5 bases). Germline lookup yields CDR1 GTSNPN and CDR2 SVGIG (reference sequence). Trimming pared 4 bases from V and 7 bases from J, leaving 17 bases between. CDR3 length: 13 residues.

The chain uses TRBV11-2 and TRBJ2-3; no clear D. CDR3 length equals 15 residues. Trimming left V 1 base short and J 0 bases short, with 8 bases between. CDR1 is SGHAT and CDR2 is FQNNGV in the germline V gene. The CDR3 spells CASSLVGSSTDTQYF. CDR3 bases: TGTGCCAGCAGCTTAGTAGGGTCTAGCACAGATACGCAGTATTTT.

This rearrangement joins TRBV19 to TRBJ1-1, with unresolved D. CDR1 and CDR2 from the germline V gene are LNHDA and SQIVND (reference sequence). With 5 bases removed from V and 3 bases from J, the gap between germline ends came to 13 bases. The CDR3 extends over 14 amino acids. The CDR3 here is CASSLGFKHTEAFF. The CDR3 DNA sequence: TGTGCCAGTAGTTTAGGATTCAAACACACTGAAGCTTTCTTT.